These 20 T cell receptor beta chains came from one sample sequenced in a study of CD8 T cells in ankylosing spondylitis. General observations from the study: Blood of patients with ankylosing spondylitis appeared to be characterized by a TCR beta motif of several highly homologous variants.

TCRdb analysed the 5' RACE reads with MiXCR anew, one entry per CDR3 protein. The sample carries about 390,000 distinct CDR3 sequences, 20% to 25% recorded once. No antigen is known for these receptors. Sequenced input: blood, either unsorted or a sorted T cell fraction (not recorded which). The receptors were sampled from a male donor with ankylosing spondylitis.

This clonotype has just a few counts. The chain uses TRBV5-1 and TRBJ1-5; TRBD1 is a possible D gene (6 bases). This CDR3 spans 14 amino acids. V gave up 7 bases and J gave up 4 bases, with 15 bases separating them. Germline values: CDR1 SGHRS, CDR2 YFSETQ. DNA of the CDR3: TGCGCCAGCCGGGACCCCGGGACAAATCAGCCCCAGCATTTT. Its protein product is CASRDPGTNQPQHF.

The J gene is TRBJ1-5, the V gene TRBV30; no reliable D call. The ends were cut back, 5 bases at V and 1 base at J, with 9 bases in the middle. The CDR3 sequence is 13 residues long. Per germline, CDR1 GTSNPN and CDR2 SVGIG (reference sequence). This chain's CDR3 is CAWDPGSNQPQHF. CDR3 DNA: TGTGCCTGGGACCCGGGGAGCAATCAGCCCCAGCATTTT. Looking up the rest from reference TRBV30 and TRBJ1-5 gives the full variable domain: SQTIHQWPATLVQPVGSPLSLECTVEGTSNPNLYWYRQAAGRGLQLLFYSVGIGQISSEVPQNLSASRPQDRQFILSSKKLLLSDSGFYLCAWDPGSNQPQHFGDGTRLSIL.

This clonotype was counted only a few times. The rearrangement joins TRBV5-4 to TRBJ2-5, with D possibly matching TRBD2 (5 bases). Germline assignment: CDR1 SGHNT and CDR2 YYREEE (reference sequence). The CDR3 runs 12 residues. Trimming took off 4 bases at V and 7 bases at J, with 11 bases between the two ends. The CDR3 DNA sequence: TGTGCCAGCAGCCTGGACTGGGGGACCCAGTACTTC. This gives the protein CASSLDWGTQYF. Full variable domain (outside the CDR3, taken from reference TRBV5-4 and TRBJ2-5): ETGVTQSPTHLIKTRGQQVTLRCSSQSGHNTVSWYQQALGQGPQFIFQYYREEENGRGNFPPRFSGLQFPNYSSELNVNALELDDSALYLCASSLDWGTQYFGPGTRLLVL.

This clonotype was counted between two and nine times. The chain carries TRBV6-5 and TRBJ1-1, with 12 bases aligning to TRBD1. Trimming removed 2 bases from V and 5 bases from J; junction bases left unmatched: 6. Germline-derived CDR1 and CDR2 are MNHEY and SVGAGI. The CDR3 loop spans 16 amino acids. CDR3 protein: CASSYVGQGAGTEAFF. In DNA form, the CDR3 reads TGTGCCAGCAGTTACGTGGGACAGGGGGCTGGAACTGAAGCTTTCTTT.

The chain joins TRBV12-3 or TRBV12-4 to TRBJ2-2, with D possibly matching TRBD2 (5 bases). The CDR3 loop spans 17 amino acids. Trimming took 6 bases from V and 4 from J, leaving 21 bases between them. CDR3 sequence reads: CASRRYGLNRGTGELFF. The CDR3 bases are TGTGCCAGCAGACGTTATGGACTCAATCGGGGCACCGGGGAGCTGTTTTTT.

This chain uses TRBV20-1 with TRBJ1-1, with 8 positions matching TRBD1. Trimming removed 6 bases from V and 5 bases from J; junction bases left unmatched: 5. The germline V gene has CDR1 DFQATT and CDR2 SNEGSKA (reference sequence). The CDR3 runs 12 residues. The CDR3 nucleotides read TGCAGTGCAGAGACAGGGGTGACTGAAGCTTTCTTT. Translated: CSAETGVTEAFF.

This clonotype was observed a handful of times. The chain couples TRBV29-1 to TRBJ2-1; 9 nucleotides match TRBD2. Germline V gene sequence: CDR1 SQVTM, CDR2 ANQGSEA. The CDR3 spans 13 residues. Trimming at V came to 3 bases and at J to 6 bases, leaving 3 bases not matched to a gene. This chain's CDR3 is CSVERLAANEQFF. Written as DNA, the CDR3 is TGCAGCGTTGAGCGACTAGCGGCCAATGAGCAGTTCTTC.

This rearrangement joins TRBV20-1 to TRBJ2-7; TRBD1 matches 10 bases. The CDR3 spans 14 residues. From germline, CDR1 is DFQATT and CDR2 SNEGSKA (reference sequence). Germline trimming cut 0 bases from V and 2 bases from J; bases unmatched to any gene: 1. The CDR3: CSARDGTGAYEQYF. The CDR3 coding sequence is TGCAGTGCTAGAGATGGGACAGGGGCCTACGAGCAGTACTTC.

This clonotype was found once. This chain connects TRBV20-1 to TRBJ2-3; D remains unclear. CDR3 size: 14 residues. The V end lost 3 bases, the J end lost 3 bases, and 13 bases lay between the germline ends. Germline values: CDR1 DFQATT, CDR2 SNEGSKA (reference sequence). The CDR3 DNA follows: TGCAGTGCTAGGAGCAGACTTGGTACAGATACGCAGTATTTT. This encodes CSARSRLGTDTQYF.

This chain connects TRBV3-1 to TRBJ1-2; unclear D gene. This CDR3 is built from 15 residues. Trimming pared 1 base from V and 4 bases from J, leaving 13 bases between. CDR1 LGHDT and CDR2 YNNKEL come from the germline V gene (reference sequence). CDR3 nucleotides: TGTGCCAGCAGCCAAGGTGCGACTCCCGGCTATGGCTACACCTTC. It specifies CASSQGATPGYGYTF.

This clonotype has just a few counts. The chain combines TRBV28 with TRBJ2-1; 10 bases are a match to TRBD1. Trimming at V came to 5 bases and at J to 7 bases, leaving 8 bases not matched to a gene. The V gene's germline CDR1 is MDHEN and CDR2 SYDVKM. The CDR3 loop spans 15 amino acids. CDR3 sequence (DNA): TGTGCCAGCAGTCGGGGGACAGGGGCAGTGAATGAGCAGTTCTTC. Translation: CASSRGTGAVNEQFF.

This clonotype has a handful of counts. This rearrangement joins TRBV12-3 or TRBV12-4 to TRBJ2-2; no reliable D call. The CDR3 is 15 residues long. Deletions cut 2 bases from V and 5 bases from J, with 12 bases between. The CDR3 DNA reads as TGTGCCAGCAGTTTAATCGGGCCGATGACCGGGGAGCTGTTTTTT. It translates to CASSLIGPMTGELFF.

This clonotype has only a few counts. Written as DNA, the CDR3 is TGTGCCAGCAGCGTAGCTACCGGGGCTTATGGAGGCTACACCTTC. It is translated as CASSVATGAYGGYTF. The chain couples TRBV9 to TRBJ1-2; D might be TRBD1 (5 bases). In germline, CDR1 is SGDLS, CDR2 YYNGEE. This CDR3 contains 15 residues. V dropped 0 bases and J dropped 8 bases, with 17 bases sitting between them.

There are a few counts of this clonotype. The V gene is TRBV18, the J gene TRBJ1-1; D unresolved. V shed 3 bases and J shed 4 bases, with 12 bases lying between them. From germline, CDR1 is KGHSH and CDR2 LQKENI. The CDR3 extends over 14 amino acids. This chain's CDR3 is CASSPSGTGTEAFF. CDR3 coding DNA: TGTGCCAGCTCACCGTCAGGCACGGGCACTGAAGCTTTCTTT.

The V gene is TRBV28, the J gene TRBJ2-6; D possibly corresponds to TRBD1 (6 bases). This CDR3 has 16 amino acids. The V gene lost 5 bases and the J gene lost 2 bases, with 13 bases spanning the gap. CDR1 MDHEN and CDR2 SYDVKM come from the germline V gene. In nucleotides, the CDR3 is TGTGCCAGCAGTGCCCCCAGGGGCCCTGGGGCCAACGTCCTGACTTTC. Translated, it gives CASSAPRGPGANVLTF.

CDR3 sequence: CASKGPYEQYF. CDR3 DNA: TGTGCCAGCAAAGGACCCTACGAGCAGTACTTC. The chain uses TRBV6-2 or TRBV6-3 and TRBJ2-7; D is ambiguous. Germline V lookup: CDR1 MNHEY, CDR2 SVGEGT. The V end was cut by 7 bases, the J end by 2 bases, with 6 bases between. This CDR3 comprises 11 residues.

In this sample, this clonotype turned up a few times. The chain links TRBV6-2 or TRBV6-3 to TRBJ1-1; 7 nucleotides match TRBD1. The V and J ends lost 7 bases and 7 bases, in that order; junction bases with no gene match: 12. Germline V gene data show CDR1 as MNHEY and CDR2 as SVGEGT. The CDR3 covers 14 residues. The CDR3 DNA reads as TGTGCCAGCATCCACAGCAGGGGGATAGTTGAAGCTTTCTTT. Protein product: CASIHSRGIVEAFF.

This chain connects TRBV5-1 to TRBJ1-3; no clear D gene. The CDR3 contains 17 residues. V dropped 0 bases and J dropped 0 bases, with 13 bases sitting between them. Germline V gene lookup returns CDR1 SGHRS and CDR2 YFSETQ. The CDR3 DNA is TGCGCCAGCAGCTTGGATGGGCAGGCCGGCTCTGGAAACACCATATATTTT. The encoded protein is CASSLDGQAGSGNTIYF.

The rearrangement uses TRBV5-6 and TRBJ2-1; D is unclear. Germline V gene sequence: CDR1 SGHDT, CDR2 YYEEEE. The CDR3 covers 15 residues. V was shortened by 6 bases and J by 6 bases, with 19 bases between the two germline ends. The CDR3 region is CASNRPSGVPNEQFF. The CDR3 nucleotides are TGTGCCAGCAACCGCCCCTCAGGCGTTCCCAATGAGCAGTTCTTC.

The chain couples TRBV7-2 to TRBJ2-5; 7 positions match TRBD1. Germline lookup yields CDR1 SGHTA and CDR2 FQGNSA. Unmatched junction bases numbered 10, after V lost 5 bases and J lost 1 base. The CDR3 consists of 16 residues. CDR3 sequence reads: CASSRRRQGFQETQYF. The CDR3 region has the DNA TGTGCCAGCAGCCGCAGAAGACAGGGATTCCAAGAGACCCAGTACTTC.